The subject of this entry is one TCR beta chain. This specimen belongs to a study of blood T cell repertoires in COVID-19. Study in general: Whether acute or convalescent, the COVID-19 samples came from the United States, Italy and Spain. The cDNA or gDNA used as material had been derived from T cells, B-cell-depleted T cells, or PBMCs.

The repertoire was sequenced with immunoSEQ multiplex PCR; TCRdb's copy has only in-frame clones and lacks some. The sample lists hundreds of thousands of clones; about nine tenths were seen once. Specimen: peripheral blood. This receptor was identified in a woman in her twenties or thirties who had recovered from COVID-19.

The CDR3 DNA reads as TGTGCCAGTAGTATGCAGTTTTATCCGTTGGAGACCCAGTACTTC. Translated: CASSMQFYPLETQYF. The chain carries TRBV19 and TRBJ2-5; D gene unclear. Germline CDR1 LNHDA, CDR2 SQIVND (reference sequence). V lost 3 bases, J lost 5 bases, and 16 bases lay in between. This CDR3 has 15 amino acids.